One sample yielded the 27 T cell receptor beta chains listed below, sequenced in a study of post-analysis software for immune sequencing data. Study outcomes and limitations: There were four or five TRBV segments more frequent in patients than controls, and TRBV5-6, TRBV5-1 and TRBV20-1 were among them.

Unique molecular identifiers tagged the TCR beta cDNA libraries. One entry per CDR3 protein results from TCRdb running MiXCR on the PCR reads. Counted here are about 210,000 distinct CDR3 sequences, around 29% occurring once; the ten biggest clones make up approximately 3%. Their antigens remain unidentified. The sample taken for sequencing was blood. All receptors come from a girl aged 2-17 years with multiple sclerosis.

As for this clonotype: A much larger clone lies one base from this, so it may be a read error. The chain couples TRBV6-1 to TRBJ2-6; a weak D match, TRBD1 (5 bases). The CDR3 is 15 residues long. Deletions cut 5 bases from V and 2 bases from J, with 10 bases between. Germline-derived CDR1 and CDR2 are MNHNS and SASEGT. The CDR3 DNA follows: TGTGCCAGCAGTCCAGGGTCTGCTGGGGCCAACGTCCTGACTTTC. Translating it yields CASSPGSAGANVLTF.

In its sample, this clonotype was seen once. With a much larger clone just one base away, this may be a read error. This chain joins TRBV10-3 and TRBJ2-7; D assignment may be TRBD1 or TRBD2 (7 bases each). Germline V gene data show CDR1 as ENHRY and CDR2 as SYGVKD. This CDR3 has 14 residues. CDR3 protein: CATRGGDLGYKQYF. In nucleotides, the CDR3 is TGTGCCACCAGGGGGGGGGATTTGGGCTACAAGCAGTACTTC.

The sample holds a few counts of this clonotype. V is TRBV7-6 and J is TRBJ2-3; maybe TRBD1 (6 bases). From germline, CDR1 is SGHVS and CDR2 FNYEAQ. The CDR3 loop spans 12 amino acids. V was cut by 5 bases and J by 8 bases, with 11 bases left in between. CDR3 bases: TGTGCCAGCAGCACGGACAGTGGTACGCAGTATTTT. Its translation is CASSTDSGTQYF.

A word on this clonotype: This could be a read error, since a much larger clone is one nucleotide away. J is TRBJ2-7 and V is TRBV5-1; D might be TRBD1 or TRBD2, each matching 6 bases. Germline V lookup: CDR1 SGHRS, CDR2 YFSETQ. Trimming removed 3 bases from V and 2 bases from J, with 18 bases in between. CDR3 length: 16 amino acids. As DNA, the CDR3 is TGCGCCAGCAGCTCCATTACTCTGGGGGGCCCCTACGAGCAGTACTTC. Amino acid sequence: CASSSITLGGPYEQYF.

This rearrangement joins TRBV5-1 to TRBJ2-1, with 11 bases identical to TRBD2. This CDR3 is built from 15 residues. V shed 1 base, J shed 5 bases, and the junction held 2 bases outside the gene matches. Germline values: CDR1 SGHRS, CDR2 YFSETQ. CDR3 sequence (DNA): TGCGCCAGCAGCTTGATAGCGGGAGGGGACAATGAGCAGTTCTTC. It specifies CASSLIAGGDNEQFF.

The V call is TRBV5-6, the J call TRBJ2-5; 9 bases are shared with TRBD1. Trimming cost V 4 bases and J 5 bases; bases outside gene matches: 0. Germline assignment: CDR1 SGHDT and CDR2 YYEEEE. This CDR3 spans 12 amino acids. The CDR3 is CASSGTGETQYF. CDR3 nucleotides: TGTGCCAGCAGCGGGACAGGGGAGACCCAGTACTTC.

This clonotype was seen repeatedly, ten times or more. This chain uses TRBV5-1 with TRBJ1-5; D may be TRBD1 (6 bases). CDR3 length: 14 amino acids. The V and J ends lost 4 bases and 7 bases respectively, with 15 bases between them. CDR1 is SGHRS and CDR2 is YFSETQ in the germline V gene. CDR3 DNA: TGCGCCAGCAGCCCGACACAGGGAGGACAGCCCCAGCATTTT. Translation gives CASSPTQGGQPQHF. The whole variable domain, filled in from reference TRBV5-1 and TRBJ1-5, reads KAGVTQTPRYLIKTRGQQVTLSCSPISGHRSVSWYQQTPGQGLQFLFEYFSETQRNKGNFPGRFSGRQFSNSRSEMNVSTLELGDSALYLCASSPTQGGQPQHFGDGTRLSIL.

This clonotype came up a few times. J is TRBJ2-6 and V is TRBV27, with D perhaps TRBD2 (6 bases). V shed 0 bases and J shed 2 bases, with 8 bases lying between them. CDR3 length equals 16 residues. Germline V gene lookup returns CDR1 MNHEY and CDR2 SMNVEV (reference sequence). Here the CDR3 reads CASSLSPGAGANVLTF. The DNA of the CDR3 is TGTGCCAGCAGTTTATCTCCGGGGGCTGGGGCCAACGTCCTGACTTTC.

This chain links TRBV20-1 with TRBJ2-1, with TRBD2 matching 11 bases. Germline CDR1 is DFQATT and CDR2 is SNEGSKA (reference sequence). Trimming took 3 bases from V and 1 from J; bases not matched to a gene: 14. The CDR3 contains 19 residues. The CDR3 DNA is TGCAGTGCTAGTGGGTTTTGGGGGGCTAGCGGGGGGTCCTACAATGAGCAGTTCTTC. It yields the protein CSASGFWGASGGSYNEQFF.

The CDR3 loop is CAWTGDHSPLHF. CDR3 bases: TGTGCCTGGACAGGGGACCATTCACCCCTCCACTTT. The gene calls are TRBV30 and TRBJ1-6; a weak D match, TRBD1 (6 bases). Trimming removed 4 bases at V and 8 bases at J, with 9 bases between. Germline assignment: CDR1 GTSNPN and CDR2 SVGIG (reference sequence). CDR3 size: 12 residues.

This clonotype has only a few counts. The chain recombines TRBV14 with TRBJ2-3; no reliable D call. Per germline, CDR1 SGHDN and CDR2 FVKESK. Deletions cut 10 bases from V and 7 bases from J, with 21 bases between. The CDR3 spans 14 residues. The CDR3 loop reads CATPEGWVRNTQYF. CDR3 nucleotide sequence: TGTGCCACCCCGGAAGGATGGGTACGTAATACGCAGTATTTT. The full variable domain, in which reference TRBV14 and TRBJ2-3 provide the parts outside the CDR3, is EAGVTQFPSHSVIEKGQTVTLRCDPISGHDNLYWYRRVMGKEIKFLLHFVKESKQDESGMPNNRFLAERTGGTYSTLKVQPAELEDSGVYFCATPEGWVRNTQYFGPGTRLTVL.

This clonotype showed up many times. CDR3 loop: CASSYRDRSTYEQYF. The CDR3 coding sequence is TGTGCCAGCAGTTATCGCGACAGATCCACCTACGAGCAGTACTTC. The chain uses TRBV6-5 and TRBJ2-7; a weak D match, TRBD1 (5 bases). The CDR3 totals 15 residues. Germline V gives CDR1 MNHEY, CDR2 SVGAGI. Trimming shortened V by 3 bases and J by 2 bases, and 14 bases separated the two germline ends.

This clonotype was detected a few times. The chain links TRBV20-1 to TRBJ2-1, with D possibly matching TRBD2 (6 bases). Trimming took 1 base from V and 2 from J, leaving 9 bases between them. Germline CDR1 is DFQATT and CDR2 is SNEGSKA (reference sequence). The CDR3 length is 14 residues. The CDR3 is CSARGLGAYNEQFF. The CDR3 nucleotides read TGCAGTGCTAGAGGACTAGGTGCCTACAATGAGCAGTTCTTC.

To note about this clonotype: One base away lies a much larger clone, so this may be a sequencing read error. The chain uses TRBV12-3 or TRBV12-4 and TRBJ1-1; D remains unclear. V shed 8 bases and J shed 3 bases, with 19 bases lying between them. This CDR3 has 15 residues. The CDR3 sequence is CASVDRGLADTEAFF. DNA for the CDR3: TGTGCCAGCGTCGACCGTGGACTAGCGGACACTGAAGCTTTCTTT.

Comments on this clonotype: Possible read error: a much larger clone is one base away. The rearrangement joins TRBV12-3 or TRBV12-4 to TRBJ2-4; the D is unclear. There are 14 residues in the CDR3. As DNA, the CDR3 is TGTGCCAGCTCGAACCTTGGTGTCAAAAGCATTCAGTACTTC. This codes for CASSNLGVKSIQYF.

This clonotype showed up many times. CDR3 sequence (DNA): TGTGCCAGCAGTTCTCTCGACAGGCCGAGGGGCTATGGCTACACCTTC. Its protein product is CASSSLDRPRGYGYTF. The chain links TRBV28 to TRBJ1-2, with TRBD1 as a possible D gene (6 bases). V shed 4 bases and J shed 4 bases, with 19 bases lying between them. Looked up from germline, CDR1 is MDHEN and CDR2 is SYDVKM. The length of the CDR3 is 16 residues.

Remarks on this clonotype: Relative to the germline gene, one junction end is altered; a read error may explain this. The genes are TRBV5-1 and TRBJ1-1; D gene unclear. The CDR3 loop spans 13 amino acids. Germline lookup yields CDR1 SGHRS and CDR2 YFSETQ. The CDR3 DNA is TGCGCCAGCAGCTTCGGCAGGAACGCTGAAGCTTTCTTT. Protein sequence: CASSFGRNAEAFF.

Ten or more counts support this clonotype. The CDR3 DNA sequence: TGTGCCAGCAGACCCCAGGGTCATGAGCAGTTCTTC. Protein sequence: CASRPQGHEQFF. V is TRBV12-3 or TRBV12-4 and J is TRBJ2-1, with D possibly matching TRBD1 (5 bases). This CDR3 is built from 12 residues. With 6 bases removed from V and 8 bases from J, the gap between germline ends came to 11 bases.

This clonotype was detected only once. This chain links TRBV7-2 with TRBJ2-3, with a tentative D call TRBD1 (5 bases). The CDR3 has 14 amino acids. Germline CDR1 and CDR2: SGHTA and FQGNSA. Deletions cut 3 bases from V and 1 base from J, with 8 bases between. For the CDR3, the DNA is TGTGCCAGCAGCTTTGGGGCAGGCACAGATACGCAGTATTTT. Encoded protein: CASSFGAGTDTQYF.

There are many counts of this clonotype. This chain connects TRBV15 to TRBJ2-7; D remains unclear. The CDR3 totals 13 residues. The germline CDR1 and CDR2 sequences are LNHNV and YYDKDF (reference sequence). Between the trimmed V and J ends, which lost 5 bases and 3 bases, there was a span of 11 bases. In DNA form, the CDR3 reads TGTGCCACCAGCGCAACCCCAAGCTACGAGCAGTACTTC. It yields the protein CATSATPSYEQYF.

The gene calls are TRBV27 and TRBJ2-3; 8 bases fit TRBD1. CDR1 is MNHEY, CDR2 SMNVEV, per germline (reference sequence). The CDR3 totals 15 residues. J lost 2 bases, V lost 3 bases, and 4 bases had no gene match. The CDR3 DNA follows: TGTGCCAGCAGTTTTGAGCAGGGGGCCACAGATACGCAGTATTTT. This translates into CASSFEQGATDTQYF.

In its sample, this clonotype was seen a few times. This chain uses TRBV12-3 or TRBV12-4 with TRBJ2-6, with D possibly TRBD2 on 5 matching bases. This CDR3 is 15 amino acids long. Trimming cost V 6 bases and J 4 bases, with 13 bases left between them. CDR3 loop: CASRVEGPGANVLTF. In nucleotides, the CDR3 is TGTGCCAGCAGGGTCGAGGGCCCCGGGGCCAACGTCCTGACTTTC.

This clonotype has only a few counts. CDR3 coding DNA: TGTGCCAGCAGTTACACCGACAGACCAGTCGATGGCTACACCTTC. Translated: CASSYTDRPVDGYTF. The chain combines TRBV6-6 with TRBJ1-2; the D gene is possibly TRBD1 (5 bases). The ends were cut back, 2 bases at V and 6 bases at J, with 16 bases in the middle. This CDR3 has 15 amino acids. Germline V gene data show CDR1 as MNHNY and CDR2 as SVGAGI (reference sequence).

This clonotype occurred many times. The gene calls are TRBV27 and TRBJ2-3; 7 bases match TRBD2. The trim removed 5 bases at V and 4 bases at J, leaving 12 bases unmatched. The germline CDR1 and CDR2 sequences are MNHEY and SMNVEV (reference sequence). This CDR3 has 16 residues. CDR3 protein: CASSPKRLAGPDTQYF. Written as DNA, the CDR3 is TGTGCCAGCAGTCCGAAAAGACTAGCAGGTCCAGATACGCAGTATTTT.

This chain connects TRBV3-1 to TRBJ2-3; D may match TRBD1 or TRBD2 (6 bases each). V was pared by 1 base and J by 3 bases, with 11 bases between. Germline V CDR1 and CDR2: LGHDT, YNNKEL (reference sequence). This CDR3 region has 15 residues. The CDR3 reads CASSQGGAKTDTQYF. The DNA of the CDR3 is TGTGCCAGCAGCCAAGGGGGGGCCAAAACAGATACGCAGTATTTT.

The chain carries TRBV3-1 and TRBJ2-3, with TRBD2 identical over 9 bases. CDR3 length: 19 amino acids. Germline CDR1 is LGHDT and CDR2 is YNNKEL (reference sequence). Trimming removed 2 bases from V and 2 bases from J; junction bases left unmatched: 14. The CDR3 loop is CASSQLDWREGFPTDTQYF. CDR3 nucleotide sequence: TGTGCCAGCAGCCAATTGGATTGGCGGGAGGGGTTTCCCACAGATACGCAGTATTTT.

This clonotype turned up a few times. The chain combines TRBV6-2 or TRBV6-3 with TRBJ1-2; D is undetermined. Trimming cost V 5 bases and J 4 bases, with 14 bases left between them. The germline V gene has CDR1 MNHEY and CDR2 SVGEGT. The CDR3 has 14 residues. CDR3 region: CASSLRQFRYGYTF. CDR3 in DNA: TGTGCCAGCAGTCTCAGGCAGTTTCGCTATGGCTACACCTTC.